Here is one T cell receptor beta chain with its context. This record belongs to a study of cytomegalovirus exposure and HLA in healthy donors. The PCR used 60 Vbeta and 13 Jbeta primers. Clones were sequenced by immunoSEQ multiplex PCR, and TCRdb holds only the in-frame ones, with some missing. The table has around 78,000 clones, about 78% seen once. The V segment lost 1 base and the J segment 6 bases; nucleotides outside the gene matches: 5. The length of the CDR3 is 16 residues. Per germline, CDR1 SGHNT and CDR2 YYREEE (reference sequence). V usage is TRBV5-4 and J usage is TRBJ2-2; 11 nucleotides match TRBD2. What was sequenced was PBMCs. This clonotype was sampled from a male donor in good health and CMV-seronegative. CDR3 loop: CASSLFSGGASGELFF. DNA of the CDR3: TGTGCCAGCAGCTTGTTTAGCGGGGGGGCCTCCGGGGAGCTGTTTTTT.